The TCR beta chain described here comes from a study of blood T cells in healthy people across ages. A remark on this clonotype: Its antigen is currently unknown. One junction end disagrees with the germline gene, perhaps due to a read error.

The authors ran a second PCR of about 7 to 12 cycles using a sample-barcoded 5' primer and a J-beta primer mix. A single record per CDR3 protein comes from TCRdb applying MiXCR to the 5' RACE reads. Of approximately 700,000 distinct CDR3 sequences detected, approximately 30% appear once; the ten largest clones hold 15%. Germline CDR1 reads SGHDN; CDR2 reads FVKESK. The CDR3 runs to 17 residues. Study observations and caveats: The study could not conclusively compare naive and antigen-experienced cells, given its unsorted PBMCs.

Each individual donor underwent a draw of around 9.8 milliliters of peripheral blood. Per sample, a minimum of 6.5 million PBMCs were isolated. The TCR sequence derives from a woman over 75 in good health. Sequenced sample: blood. J is TRBJ2-3 and V is TRBV14; 8 bases fit TRBD1. In nucleotides, the CDR3 is TGTGCCAGCAGCCATCCCCGGACAGGGTGGGGCCCAGATGCGCAGTATTTT. Its translation is CASSHPRTGWGPDAQYF.